This is a list of T cell receptor beta chains from one sample in a study of graft-versus-host responses after intestinal transplantation. These TCRs are of unknown antigen specificity. Assay: immunoSEQ multiplex PCR; the TCRdb copy retains only in-frame clones and omits some. The sample has under 150,000 clones; just over 90% are singletons. The material sequenced was unstimulated CD4+ T cells sorted from spleen or lymph node cells, taken before intestinal transplant. The receptors here all came from a human donor who received an intestinal transplant. The conserved cysteine and the conserved F or W are not part of the CDR3 here. Some rows have no size entry. The others give once, few or many, or a class for an expanded clone.

v_gene,abundance,j_gene,CDR3aa
TRBV5-1,NA,TRBJ2-3,ASSLGATKITDTQY
TRBV2,NA,TRBJ1-6,ASRGFLTGFNSPLH
TRBV2,once,TRBJ2-2,ASSDTPVQGPTGELF
TRBV7-8,NA,TRBJ1-5,ASSLGTGYRNQPQH
TRBV7-9,NA,TRBJ1-1,ASRIGPMGQPTDTEAF
TRBV29-1,NA,TRBJ2-5,SATRGTAQETQY
TRBV5-1,NA,TRBJ1-2,ASSRISGQAFDYGYT
TRBV18,NA,TRBJ1-2,ASSPGTGEYGYT
TRBV16,once,TRBJ1-5,ASSQSDRGRRVGNQPQH
TRBV30,NA,TRBJ2-7,AWSGGTSYEQY
TRBV6-5,NA,TRBJ2-1,AARGSGRNEQF
TRBV11-2,NA,TRBJ1-3,ASSLESPAYPGNTIY
TRBV9,NA,TRBJ1-3,ASSVAGGNTIY
TRBV10-3,once,TRBJ1-1,AIRQGGGTEAF
TRBV5-1,NA,TRBJ1-2,ASSSTRQGDYGYT
TRBV5-1,NA,TRBJ2-7,ASSWDRDYEQY
TRBV5-1,NA,TRBJ2-1,ASTRTSGSDEQF
TRBV28,NA,TRBJ2-1,ASSLFTYNEQF
TRBV29-1,NA,TRBJ2-7,SVEGGLAGEREQY
TRBV6-1,NA,TRBJ2-3,ASSKRGVVDTQY
TRBV7-3,NA,TRBJ2-7,ASSVGQGLTYEQY
TRBV6-5,NA,TRBJ1-5,ASSRDRQEPQH
TRBV7-9,NA,TRBJ2-3,ASSLALSGIGTDTQY
TRBV9,once,TRBJ2-1,ASSGDSGMYNEQF
TRBV6-5,NA,TRBJ2-3,ASNKLRTDTQY
TRBV18,NA,TRBJ2-1,ASSPELSSYNEQF